What follows is one T cell receptor beta chain and its context. This clonotype was recorded a few times. What this receptor recognizes is not known. Nothing much larger sits one base from this clone, and base qualities are not available. The time point label here, explained by the study, means: persistent/refractory GD, antithyroid drugs over 5 years with positive TRAb. For both TCR sequencing and RNA sequencing, RNA was extracted from PBMCs in TRIzol. The diagnosis of Graves' disease was made according to American Thyroid Association guidelines. The patients came from an endocrinology department in Xi'an, China. Each patient gave approximately 9.7 milliliters of peripheral blood, collected in an EDTA anticoagulant tube. Ficoll Paque Plus density gradient separation was used to isolate PBMCs, and no further T cell sorting was done. An Agilent 2100 Bioanalyzer and agarose gel were used to check RNA quality, and a NanoDrop 2000 was used to measure RNA concentration.

From the cysteine up to the phenylalanine, the CDR3 has a length of 13 residues. Only the CDR3 portion is preserved as DNA: 39 bases, with reading frame beginning at the first base. V trim: 3 bases; J trim: 7 bases; unmatched bases: 6. In the germline V gene, CDR1 corresponds to SGDLS and CDR2 to YYNGEE. This sample stems from a study of regulatory T cells in long-lasting Graves disease (dated by TCRdb to the early 2020s). Describing the broader study: Persistent Graves' disease was defined as antithyroid drug treatment for over 5 years with persistently positive TSH receptor autoantibodies. A total of about 33 samples underwent TCR sequencing, from roughly 13 patients with persistent Graves' disease and approximately 20 patients with newly diagnosed Graves' disease. Antithyroid drugs had been taken for about 9.7 years on average by persistent Graves' disease patients in the clinical cohort. The study was conducted in China and was registered as a clinical trial. Patients with persistent Graves' disease were compared with patients with newly diagnosed Graves' disease using TCR sequencing and RNA sequencing of peripheral blood. The full study reports these points: Sequencing and analysis were limited to the TCR beta chain. Peripheral blood alone was examined, since thyroid tissue, which constituted the primary lesion, could not be accessed. Compared with newly diagnosed patients, persistent Graves' disease patients had lower TCR Shannon entropy and fewer highly expanded clones, which suggests clonal expansion. TRBV28, TRBJ1-2 and TRBJ2-5 were preferentially used in persistent disease, while TRBV20-1 and TRBJ2-1 were favored in newly diagnosed disease. Patients with persistent disease shared more public clonotypes (under 3,000) than newly diagnosed patients did (966). The authors noted that the small sample size was a limitation that may lower accuracy.

Library preparation employed multiplex PCR. TCRdb names Illumina HiSeq 4000 as the instrument used. TCR beta libraries were built with iRepertoire HTBI primers and Arm-PCR amplification of CDR3 regions. PCR products were gel purified before sequencing. Concerning the study's data processing: Across samples, 60 to 70 TRBV and roughly 15 TRBJ segments were identified and used for gene usage analysis of CDR3 amino acid clonotypes. Filtered high-quality paired reads were merged into contigs using COPE and FqMerger. BLAST was used to align contigs to IMGT TRBV, TRBD and TRBJ reference genes, and CDR3 was defined according to IMGT. Highly expanded clones were defined as clonotypes with a frequency above 0.1%. Shannon entropy served as the measure of repertoire diversity, while the Gini coefficient captured V-J evenness. Clonotypes shared by more than one individual were considered public. In TCRdb, the public reads were trimmed at Q25 with fastp and aligned with MiXCR, with productive beta chains retained. Each entry is one CDR3 protein sequence, shown with its most common DNA and genes. The V and J calls follow TCRdb's processing rather than the paper's. The sample yields 300,000 to 350,000 distinct CDR3 sequences; about 20% were counted once. Approximately 31% of the sample comes from the top ten.

The sample here was peripheral blood mononuclear cells (PBMCs), taken when the disease was refractory, from a patient treated with antithyroid drugs. The sequence came from a female donor with Graves disease. The chain is made from TRBV9 and TRBJ1-1; 7 bases in the junction line up with TRBD1. The sequenced DNA: TGTGCCAGCAGCGGGGACAGAGAGTATGAAGCTTTCTTT. This encodes CASSGDREYEAFF.